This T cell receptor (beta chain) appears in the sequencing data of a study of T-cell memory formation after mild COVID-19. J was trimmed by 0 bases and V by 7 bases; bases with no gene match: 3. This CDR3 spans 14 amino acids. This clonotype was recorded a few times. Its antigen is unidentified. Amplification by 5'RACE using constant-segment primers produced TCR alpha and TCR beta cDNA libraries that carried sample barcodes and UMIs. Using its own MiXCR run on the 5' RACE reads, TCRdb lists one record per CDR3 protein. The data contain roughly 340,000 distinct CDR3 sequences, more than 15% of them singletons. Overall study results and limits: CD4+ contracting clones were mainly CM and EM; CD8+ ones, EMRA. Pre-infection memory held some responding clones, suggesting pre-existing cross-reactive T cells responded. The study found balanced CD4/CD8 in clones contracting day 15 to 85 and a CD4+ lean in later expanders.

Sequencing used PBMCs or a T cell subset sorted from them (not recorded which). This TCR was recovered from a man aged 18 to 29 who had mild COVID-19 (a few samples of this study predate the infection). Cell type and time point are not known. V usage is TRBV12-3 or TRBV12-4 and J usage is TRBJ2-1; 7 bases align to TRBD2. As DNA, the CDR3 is TGTGCCAGCACCACGGGGGGCTCCTACAATGAGCAGTTCTTC. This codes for CASTTGGSYNEQFF.